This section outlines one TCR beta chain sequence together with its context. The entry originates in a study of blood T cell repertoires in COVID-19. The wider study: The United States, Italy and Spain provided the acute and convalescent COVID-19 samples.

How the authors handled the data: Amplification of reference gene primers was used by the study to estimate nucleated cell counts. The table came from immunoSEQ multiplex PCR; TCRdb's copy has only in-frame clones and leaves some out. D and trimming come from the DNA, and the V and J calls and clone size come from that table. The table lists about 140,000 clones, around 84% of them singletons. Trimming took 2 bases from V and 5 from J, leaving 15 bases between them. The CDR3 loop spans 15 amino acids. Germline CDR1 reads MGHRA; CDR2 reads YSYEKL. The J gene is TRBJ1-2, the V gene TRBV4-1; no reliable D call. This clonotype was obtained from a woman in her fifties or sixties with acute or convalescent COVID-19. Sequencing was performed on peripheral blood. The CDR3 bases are TGCGCCAGCAGCCAAAGCCCAACCGGAGCTTATGGCTACACCTTC. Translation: CASSQSPTGAYGYTF.